A selection of T cell receptor beta chains follows, all from one sample in a study of CD8+ T cells in alopecia areata. The repertoire was sequenced with immunoSEQ multiplex PCR; TCRdb's copy has only in-frame clones and lacks some. The profile covers approximately 30,000 clones, with around 62% appearing a single time and roughly 18% taken by the ten largest. Sequencing was done on a sample of NKG2D-high CD8+ T cells sorted from blood. The receptors derive from a human donor with alopecia areata. CDR3s include the opening cysteine and the closing phenylalanine or tryptophan. The D gene is left open where the match is weak. Not all rows give a size; the values are once, few, many and, for expanded clones, a class.

CDR3,DNA,V,size,D,J
CASSTPGLAGRTDTQYF,TGTGCCAGCAGCACTCCGGGACTAGCGGGGCGCACAGATACGCAGTATTTT,TRBV7-2,.,TRBD2,TRBJ2-3
CASSLGLGSSYEQYF,TGTGCCAGCAGTTTGGGGCTCGGATCTAGCTACGAGCAGTACTTC,TRBV27,few,.,TRBJ2-7
CASSYLGTSGIQYF,TGTGCCAGCAGTTACTTGGGGACTAGCGGGATCCAGTACTTC,TRBV6-5,once,TRBD2,TRBJ2-5
CASSLADGPAISYEQYF,TGCGCCAGCAGCTTGGCCGACGGTCCAGCTATATCCTACGAGCAGTACTTC,TRBV5-1,.,.,TRBJ2-7
CASSQGPAAYEQYF,TGTGCCAGCAGCCAAGGTCCAGCGGCCTACGAGCAGTACTTC,TRBV4-2,.,.,TRBJ2-7
CASSLVVATDTQYF,TGTGCCAGCAGCTTAGTGGTCGCTACAGATACGCAGTATTTT,TRBV7-9,.,.,TRBJ2-3
CASSFGGGNTIYF,TGTGCCAGCAGTTTCGGAGGTGGAAACACCATATATTTT,TRBV27,.,.,TRBJ1-3
CASSSGLAYEQYF,TGTGCCAGCAGCTCGGGACTAGCGTATGAGCAGTACTTC,TRBV7-9,.,TRBD2,TRBJ2-5
CASSFRGMKAHEQFF,TGTGCCAGCAGTTTTCGAGGGATGAAAGCCCATGAGCAGTTCTTC,TRBV28,few,.,TRBJ2-1
CASSYFGSGSYEQYF,TGTGCCAGCAGTTACTTTGGTAGCGGGAGTTACGAGCAGTACTTC,TRBV6-5,.,TRBD2,TRBJ2-7
CASSLGVTVEDEQFF,TGCGCCAGCAGCTTGGGGGTGACAGTCGAAGATGAGCAGTTCTTC,TRBV5-1,.,.,TRBJ2-1
CASSGSSYNEQFF,TGTGCCAGCAGCGGGAGCTCCTACAATGAGCAGTTCTTC,TRBV27,few,.,TRBJ2-1
CASSQGGLYEQYF,TGCGCCAGCAGCCAAGGAGGGTTGTACGAGCAGTACTTC,TRBV4-3,once,.,TRBJ2-7
CASSPGTGDSGANVLTF,TGCGCCAGCAGCCCCGGGACAGGCGACTCTGGGGCCAACGTCCTGACTTTC,TRBV4-1,few,TRBD1,TRBJ2-6
CASSLSASKFF,TGTGCCAGCAGCTTATCCGCTAGTAAGTTCTTC,TRBV11-1,few,.,TRBJ2-1
CASSLGLGTSAYEQYF,TGCGCCAGCAGCTTGGGCCTCGGGACTAGCGCCTACGAGCAGTACTTC,TRBV5-1,few,TRBD2,TRBJ2-7
CASSAGLEAYEQYF,TGCGCCAGCAGTGCGGGACTCGAAGCCTACGAGCAGTACTTC,TRBV10-2,.,.,TRBJ2-7